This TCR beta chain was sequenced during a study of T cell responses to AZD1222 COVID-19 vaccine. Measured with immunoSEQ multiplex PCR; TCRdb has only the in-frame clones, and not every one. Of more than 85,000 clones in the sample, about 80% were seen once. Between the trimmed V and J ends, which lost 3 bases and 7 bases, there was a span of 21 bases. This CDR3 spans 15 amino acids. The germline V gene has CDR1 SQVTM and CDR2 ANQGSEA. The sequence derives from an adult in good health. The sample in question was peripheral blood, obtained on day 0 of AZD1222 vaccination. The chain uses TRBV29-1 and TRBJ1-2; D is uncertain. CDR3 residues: CSVDRVFSPGIGYTF. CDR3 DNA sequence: TGCAGCGTTGATAGAGTTTTCTCCCCCGGGATTGGCTACACCTTC. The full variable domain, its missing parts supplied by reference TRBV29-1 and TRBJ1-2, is SAVISQKPSRDICQRGTSLTIQCQVDSQVTMMFWYRQQPGQSLTLIATANQGSEATYESGFVIDKFPISRPNLTFSTLTVSNMSPEDSSIYLCSVDRVFSPGIGYTFGSGTRLTVV.